This record covers a single T cell receptor beta chain. The antigen remains unidentified. The record originates from a study of cytomegalovirus exposure and HLA in healthy donors. Findings and caveats of the study: The authors confirmed in vitro that a few CMV-associated chains were specific for CMV antigens. Most TCR sequences were seen very rarely across donors, but some public TCRs occurred in many. Reports indicated that the classifier achieved high specificity and sensitivity in diagnosing cytomegalovirus status. Some TCR beta chains (roughly 150 of them) were listed as cytomegalovirus-associated.

Here immunoSEQ multiplex PCR was the method, and the copy in TCRdb shows in-frame clones only, minus some. The sample includes 250,000 to 400,000 clones, roughly 90% of them seen just once. Per germline, CDR1 LGHNA and CDR2 YSLEER. Trimming pared 0 bases from V and 6 bases from J, leaving 14 bases between. This CDR3 has 15 residues. This TCR was sampled from a man younger than 45 in good health and CMV-seronegative. Sequenced sample: PBMCs. The J gene is TRBJ1-2, the V gene TRBV4-3; D remains unclear. The CDR3 sequence is CASSQDYGVPDGYTF. CDR3 nucleotides: TGCGCCAGCAGCCAAGATTACGGGGTTCCGGATGGCTACACCTTC.